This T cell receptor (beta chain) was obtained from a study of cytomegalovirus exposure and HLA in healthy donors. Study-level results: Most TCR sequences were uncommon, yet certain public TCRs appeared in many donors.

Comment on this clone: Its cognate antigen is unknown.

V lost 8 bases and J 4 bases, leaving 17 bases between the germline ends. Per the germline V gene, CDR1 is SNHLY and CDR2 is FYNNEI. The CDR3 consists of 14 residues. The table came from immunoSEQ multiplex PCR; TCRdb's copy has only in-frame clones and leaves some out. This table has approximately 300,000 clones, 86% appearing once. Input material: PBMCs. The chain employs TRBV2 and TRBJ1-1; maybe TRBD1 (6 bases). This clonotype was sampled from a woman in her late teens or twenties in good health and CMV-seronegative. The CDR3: CASSRLGAGTEAFF. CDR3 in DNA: TGTGCCAGCTCCCGACTGGGGGCGGGCACTGAAGCTTTCTTT.